The rows below give T cell receptor beta chains drawn from one sample of a study of Ad26.COV2.S vaccination and SARS-CoV-2 variants. The assay was immunoSEQ multiplex PCR, and TCRdb's table has in-frame clones only and misses some. The data hold around 300,000 clones, with 86% observed a single time. Sequenced here: peripheral blood, sampled in a trial of Ad26.COV2.S vaccine versus placebo. These receptor sequences come from a person between 18 and 65 years old who received the Ad26.COV2.S COVID-19 vaccine or a placebo. Both conserved end residues are part of each CDR3. Fields, in order: CDR3 length, V gene, J gene, D gene, clone size, CDR3 DNA, CDR3 protein. D genes are given only for firm matches. Where a row states a size, it is once, few, many or the class of an expanded clone; other rows omit it.

>14|TRBV9|TRBJ2-1|TRBD2|.
TGTGCCAGTTCTTCTAGCGGGAGCGGAACTGAGCAGTTCTTC
CASSSSGSGTEQFF
>15|TRBV10-3|TRBJ2-1|TRBD1|.
TGTGCCATCAGTGAGACCGGACAGGGTGGCAATGAGCAGTTCTTC
CAISETGQGGNEQFF
>14|TRBV3-1/TRBV3-2|TRBJ1-6|.|.
TGTGCCAGCAGCCTCGGCGGGGGGGCTTCACCCCTCCACTTT
CASSLGGGASPLHF
>17|TRBV7-2|TRBJ2-5|.|.
TGTGCCAGCAGCTTAGAACGAGGCCTAACTAAGCGCGAGACCCAGTACTTC
CASSLERGLTKRETQYF
>14|TRBV27|TRBJ2-5|.|.
TGTGCCAGCAGTTTATCTCGCAACAAGGAAACCCAGTACTTC
CASSLSRNKETQYF
>13|TRBV7-9|TRBJ1-5|.|.
TGTGCCAGCAGCTTCCTAGAAAATCAGCCCCAGCATTTT
CASSFLENQPQHF
>14|TRBV28|TRBJ2-7|.|.
TGTGCCAGCAGTTTAGTGGGGGCCAACTACGAGCAGTACTTC
CASSLVGANYEQYF
>14|TRBV18|TRBJ1-6|.|.
TGTGCCAGCTCATCCGGGACTTCGAGCTCACCCCTCCACTTT
CASSSGTSSSPLHF
>14|TRBV5-3|TRBJ2-2|TRBD2|.
TGTGCCAGAAGCGGCCGGGACTACTCTGGGGAGCTGTTTTTT
CARSGRDYSGELFF
>15|TRBV7-9|TRBJ1-5|.|.
TGTGCCAGCAGCTCCCTAGGGGGATTAAATCAGCCCCAGCATTTT
CASSSLGGLNQPQHF
>11|TRBV5-8|TRBJ1-4|.|.
TGTGCCAGCAGCCGGGGTGAAAAACTGTTTTTT
CASSRGEKLFF
>14|TRBV7-9|TRBJ2-3|.|once
TGTGCCAGCAGATACAGGGCCGGCACAGATACGCAGTATTTT
CASRYRAGTDTQYF
>13|TRBV19|TRBJ2-2|TRBD1|.
TGTGCCAGTAGTTGGGACAGGGCCGGGGAGCTGTTTTTT
CASSWDRAGELFF
>13|TRBV6-5|TRBJ1-5|.|.
TGTGCCAGCAGTTACCAGGGGAATCAGCCCCAGCATTTT
CASSYQGNQPQHF
>12|TRBV21-1|TRBJ2-7|.|once
TGTGCCAGCAGCAGGGGGCCTCACGAGCAGTACTTC
CASSRGPHEQYF
>15|TRBV24-1|TRBJ2-3|.|.
TGTGCCACCAAACAACGGGAAGGGGGCACAGATACGCAGTATTTT
CATKQREGGTDTQYF